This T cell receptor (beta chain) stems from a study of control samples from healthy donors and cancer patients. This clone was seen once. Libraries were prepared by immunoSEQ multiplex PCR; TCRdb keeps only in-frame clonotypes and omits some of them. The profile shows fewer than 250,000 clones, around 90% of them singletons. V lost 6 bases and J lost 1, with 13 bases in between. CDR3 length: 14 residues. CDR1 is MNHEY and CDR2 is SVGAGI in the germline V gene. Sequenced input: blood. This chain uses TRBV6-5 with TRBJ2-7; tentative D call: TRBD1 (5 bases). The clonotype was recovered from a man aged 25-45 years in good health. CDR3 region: CASSHEQGSYEQYF. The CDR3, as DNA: TGTGCCAGCAGCCACGAGCAGGGTTCCTACGAGCAGTACTTC.